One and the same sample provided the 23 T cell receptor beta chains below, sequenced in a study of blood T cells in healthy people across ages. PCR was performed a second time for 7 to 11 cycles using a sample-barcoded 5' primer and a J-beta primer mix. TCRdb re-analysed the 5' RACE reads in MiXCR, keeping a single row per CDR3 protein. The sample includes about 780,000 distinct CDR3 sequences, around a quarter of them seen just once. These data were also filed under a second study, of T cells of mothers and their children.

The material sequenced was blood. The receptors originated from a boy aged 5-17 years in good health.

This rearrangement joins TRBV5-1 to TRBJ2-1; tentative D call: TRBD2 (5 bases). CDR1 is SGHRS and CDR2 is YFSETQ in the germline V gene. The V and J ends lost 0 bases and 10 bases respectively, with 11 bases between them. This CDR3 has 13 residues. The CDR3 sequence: CASSLELDLEQFF. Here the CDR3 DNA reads TGCGCCAGCAGCTTGGAACTAGACCTCGAGCAGTTCTTC. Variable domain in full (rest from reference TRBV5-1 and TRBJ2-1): KAGVTQTPRYLIKTRGQQVTLSCSPISGHRSVSWYQQTPGQGLQFLFEYFSETQRNKGNFPGRFSGRQFSNSRSEMNVSTLELGDSALYLCASSLELDLEQFFGPGTRLTVL.

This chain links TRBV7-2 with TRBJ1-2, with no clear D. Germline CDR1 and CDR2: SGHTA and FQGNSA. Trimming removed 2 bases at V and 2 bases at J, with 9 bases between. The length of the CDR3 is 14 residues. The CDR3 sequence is CASSLFGTNYGYTF. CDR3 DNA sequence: TGTGCCAGCAGCTTATTTGGCACCAACTATGGCTACACCTTC.

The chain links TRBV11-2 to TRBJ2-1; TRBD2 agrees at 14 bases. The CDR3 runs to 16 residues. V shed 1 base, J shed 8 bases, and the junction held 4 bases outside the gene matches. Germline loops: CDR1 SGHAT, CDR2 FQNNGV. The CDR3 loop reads CASSLVEGLAGDEQFF. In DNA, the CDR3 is TGTGCCAGCAGCTTAGTCGAGGGACTAGCGGGGGATGAGCAGTTCTTC. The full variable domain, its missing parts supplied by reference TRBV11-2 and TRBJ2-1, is EAGVAQSPRYKIIEKRQSVAFWCNPISGHATLYWYQQILGQGPKLLIQFQNNGVVDDSQLPKDRFSAERLKGVDSTLKIQPAKLEDSAVYLCASSLVEGLAGDEQFFGPGTRLTVL.

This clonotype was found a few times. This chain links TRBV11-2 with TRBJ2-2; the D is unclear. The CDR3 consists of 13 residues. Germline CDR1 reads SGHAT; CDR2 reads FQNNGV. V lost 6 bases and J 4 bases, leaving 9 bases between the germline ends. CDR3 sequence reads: CASSPVGTGELFF. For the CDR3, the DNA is TGTGCCAGCAGTCCGGTGGGCACCGGGGAGCTGTTTTTT.

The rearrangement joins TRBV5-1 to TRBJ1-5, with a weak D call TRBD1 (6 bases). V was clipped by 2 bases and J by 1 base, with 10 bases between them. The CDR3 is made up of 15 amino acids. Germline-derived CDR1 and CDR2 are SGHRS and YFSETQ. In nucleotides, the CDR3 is TGCGCCAGCAGCTTTACAGGGCAGAGCAATCAGCCCCAGCATTTT. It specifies CASSFTGQSNQPQHF.

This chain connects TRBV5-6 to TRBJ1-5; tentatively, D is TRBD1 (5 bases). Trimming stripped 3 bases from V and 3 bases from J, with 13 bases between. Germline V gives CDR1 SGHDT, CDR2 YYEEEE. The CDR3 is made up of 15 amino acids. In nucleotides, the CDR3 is TGTGCCAGCAGCTCGGGACTAACGTACAATCAGCCCCAGCATTTT. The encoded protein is CASSSGLTYNQPQHF.

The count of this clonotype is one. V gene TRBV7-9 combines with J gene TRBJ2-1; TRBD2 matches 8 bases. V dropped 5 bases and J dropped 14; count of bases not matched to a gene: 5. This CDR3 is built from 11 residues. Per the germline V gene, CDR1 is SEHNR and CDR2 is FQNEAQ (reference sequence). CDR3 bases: TGTGCCAGCAGCCGGGGGGGTGGTAAGTTCTTC. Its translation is CASSRGGGKFF.

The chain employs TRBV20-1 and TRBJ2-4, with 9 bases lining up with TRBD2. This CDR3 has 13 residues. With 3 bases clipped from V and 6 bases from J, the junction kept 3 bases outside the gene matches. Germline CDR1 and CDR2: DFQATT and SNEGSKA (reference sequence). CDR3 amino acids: CSASMTSGNIQYF. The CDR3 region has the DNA TGCAGTGCTAGTATGACTAGCGGAAACATTCAGTACTTC.

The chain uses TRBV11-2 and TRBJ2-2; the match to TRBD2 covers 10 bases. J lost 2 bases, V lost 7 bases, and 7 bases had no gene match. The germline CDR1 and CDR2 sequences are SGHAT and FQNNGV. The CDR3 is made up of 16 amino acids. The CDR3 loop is CASKVWTSGNTGELFF. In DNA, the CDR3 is TGTGCCAGCAAGGTTTGGACTAGCGGTAACACCGGGGAGCTGTTTTTT.

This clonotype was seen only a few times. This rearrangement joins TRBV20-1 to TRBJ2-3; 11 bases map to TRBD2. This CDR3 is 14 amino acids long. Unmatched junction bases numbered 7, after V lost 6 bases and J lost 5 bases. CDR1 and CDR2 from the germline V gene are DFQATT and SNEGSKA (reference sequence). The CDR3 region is CSAASGGQGDTQYF. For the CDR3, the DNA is TGCAGTGCCGCTAGCGGGGGGCAAGGAGATACGCAGTATTTT.

The CDR3 loop reads CASRYSGGGNEQFF. In nucleotides, the CDR3 is TGCGCCAGCAGGTACAGCGGGGGGGGTAATGAGCAGTTCTTC. V usage is TRBV5-1 and J usage is TRBJ2-1; 10 nucleotides align to TRBD2. Germline CDR1 is SGHRS and CDR2 is YFSETQ. V shed 5 bases and J 7 bases; nucleotides not matched to a gene: 6. The CDR3 is 14 residues long.

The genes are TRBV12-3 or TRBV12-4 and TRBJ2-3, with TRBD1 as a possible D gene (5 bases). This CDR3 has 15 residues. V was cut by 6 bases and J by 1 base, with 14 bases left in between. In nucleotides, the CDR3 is TGTGCCAGCAGGCCAGACAGCGAGGGCACAGATACGCAGTATTTT. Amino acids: CASRPDSEGTDTQYF.

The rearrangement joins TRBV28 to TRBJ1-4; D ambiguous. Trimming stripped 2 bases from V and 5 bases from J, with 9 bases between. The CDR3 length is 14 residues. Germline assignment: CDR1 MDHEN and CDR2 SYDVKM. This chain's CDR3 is CASSLDERNEKLFF. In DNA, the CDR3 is TGTGCCAGCAGTTTAGACGAAAGAAATGAAAAACTGTTTTTT.

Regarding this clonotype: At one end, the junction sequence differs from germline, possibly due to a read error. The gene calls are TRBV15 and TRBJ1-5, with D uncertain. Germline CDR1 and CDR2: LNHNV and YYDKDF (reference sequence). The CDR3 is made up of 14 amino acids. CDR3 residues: CATSRGRINRPQHF. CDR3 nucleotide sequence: TGTGCCACCAGCAGAGGCCGGATTAATCGGCCCCAGCATTTT. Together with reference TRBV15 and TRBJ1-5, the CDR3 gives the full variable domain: DAMVIQNPRYQVTQFGKPVTLSCSQTLNHNVMYWYQQKSSQAPKLLFHYYDKDFNNEADTPDNFQSRRPNTSFCFLDIRSPGLGDTAMYLCATSRGRINRPQHFGDGTRLSIL.

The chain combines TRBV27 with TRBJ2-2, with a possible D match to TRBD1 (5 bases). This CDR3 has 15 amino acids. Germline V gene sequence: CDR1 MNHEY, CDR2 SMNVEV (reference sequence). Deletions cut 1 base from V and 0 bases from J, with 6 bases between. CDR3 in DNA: TGTGCCAGCAGTTTATTGGACACGAACACCGGGGAGCTGTTTTTT. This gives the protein CASSLLDTNTGELFF.

This CDR3 reads CASSLEAHEQYF. The CDR3 DNA is TGTGCCAGCAGCTTAGAGGCCCACGAGCAGTACTTC. This rearrangement joins TRBV7-9 to TRBJ2-7; D ambiguous. V lost 1 base and J lost 5, with 6 bases in between. CDR3 length: 12 residues. Germline V lookup: CDR1 SEHNR, CDR2 FQNEAQ (reference sequence).

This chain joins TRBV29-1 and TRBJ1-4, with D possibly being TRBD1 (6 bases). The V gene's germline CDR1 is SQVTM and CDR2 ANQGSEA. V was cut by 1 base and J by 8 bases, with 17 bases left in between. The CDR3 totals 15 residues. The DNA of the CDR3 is TGCAGCGTTGAAGGTACCGGGACACTGTCCGAAAAACTGTTTTTT. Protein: CSVEGTGTLSEKLFF.

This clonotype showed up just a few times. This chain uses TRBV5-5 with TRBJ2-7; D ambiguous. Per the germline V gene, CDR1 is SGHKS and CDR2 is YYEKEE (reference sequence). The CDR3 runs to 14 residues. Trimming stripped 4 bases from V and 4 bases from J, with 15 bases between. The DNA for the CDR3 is TGTGCCAGCAGCCCCCGGCGGCTGGGGTACGAGCAGTACTTC. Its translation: CASSPRRLGYEQYF.

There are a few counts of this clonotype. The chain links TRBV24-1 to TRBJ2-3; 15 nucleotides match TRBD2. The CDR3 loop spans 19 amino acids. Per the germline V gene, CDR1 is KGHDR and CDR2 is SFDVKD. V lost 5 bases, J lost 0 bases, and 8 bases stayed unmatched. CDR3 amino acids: CATSGTSGRDLASTDTQYF. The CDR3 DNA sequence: TGTGCCACCAGTGGGACTAGCGGGAGGGACCTCGCAAGCACAGATACGCAGTATTTT.

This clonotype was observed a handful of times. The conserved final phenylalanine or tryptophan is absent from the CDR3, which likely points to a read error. Here the CDR3 DNA reads TGTGCCAGTCCGGGGCCCCATGGGGCGAACACTGAAGCTTTCCTT. Translation gives CASPGPHGANTEAFL. The chain has TRBV7-9 and TRBJ1-1, with TRBD1 as a possible D gene (5 bases). Trimming removed 9 bases from V and 1 base from J, with 18 bases in between. There are 15 residues in the CDR3. Germline CDR1 is SEHNR and CDR2 is FQNEAQ (reference sequence).

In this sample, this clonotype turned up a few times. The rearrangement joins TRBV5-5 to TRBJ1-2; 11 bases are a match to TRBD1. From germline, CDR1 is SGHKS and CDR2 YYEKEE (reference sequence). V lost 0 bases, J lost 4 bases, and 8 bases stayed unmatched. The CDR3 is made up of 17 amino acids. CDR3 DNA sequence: TGTGCCAGCAGCTTGGAGGACAGGGGGCCGTGGGGCTATGGCTACACCTTC. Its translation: CASSLEDRGPWGYGYTF.

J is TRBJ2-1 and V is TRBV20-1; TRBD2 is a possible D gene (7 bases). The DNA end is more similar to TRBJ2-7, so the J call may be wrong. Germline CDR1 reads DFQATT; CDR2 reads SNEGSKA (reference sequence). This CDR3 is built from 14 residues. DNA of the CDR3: TGCAGTGCTAGGTCGGCGGGGGCACACTACGAGCAGTACTTC. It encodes CSARSAGAHYEQYF.

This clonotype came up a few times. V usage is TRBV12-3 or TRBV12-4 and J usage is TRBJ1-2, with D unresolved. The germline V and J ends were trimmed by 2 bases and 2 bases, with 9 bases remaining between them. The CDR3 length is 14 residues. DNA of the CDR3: TGTGCCAGCAGTTTAAGCGGCACCAACTATGGCTACACCTTC. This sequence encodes CASSLSGTNYGYTF.